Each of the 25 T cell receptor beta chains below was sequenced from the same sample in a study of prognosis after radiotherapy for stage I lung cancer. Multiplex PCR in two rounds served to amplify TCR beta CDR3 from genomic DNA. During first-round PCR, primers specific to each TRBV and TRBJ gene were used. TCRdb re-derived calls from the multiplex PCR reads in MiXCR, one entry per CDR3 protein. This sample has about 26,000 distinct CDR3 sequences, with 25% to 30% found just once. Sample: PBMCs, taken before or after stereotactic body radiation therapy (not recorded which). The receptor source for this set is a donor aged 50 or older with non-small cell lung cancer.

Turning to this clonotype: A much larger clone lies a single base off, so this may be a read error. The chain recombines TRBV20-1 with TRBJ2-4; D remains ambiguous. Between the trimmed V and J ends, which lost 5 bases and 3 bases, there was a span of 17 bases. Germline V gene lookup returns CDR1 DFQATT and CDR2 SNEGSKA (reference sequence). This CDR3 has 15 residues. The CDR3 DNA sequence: TGCAGTGCTTCGTGGGCTCTTATAGGCAAAAACATTCAGTACTTC. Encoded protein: CSASWALIGKNIQYF.

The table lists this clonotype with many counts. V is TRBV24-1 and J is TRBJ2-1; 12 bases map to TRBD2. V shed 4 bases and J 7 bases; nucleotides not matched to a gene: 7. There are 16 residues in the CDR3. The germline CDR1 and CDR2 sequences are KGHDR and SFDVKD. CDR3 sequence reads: CATSDSSGRAWNEQFF. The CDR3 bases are TGTGCCACCAGTGACTCTAGCGGGAGGGCATGGAATGAGCAGTTCTTC.

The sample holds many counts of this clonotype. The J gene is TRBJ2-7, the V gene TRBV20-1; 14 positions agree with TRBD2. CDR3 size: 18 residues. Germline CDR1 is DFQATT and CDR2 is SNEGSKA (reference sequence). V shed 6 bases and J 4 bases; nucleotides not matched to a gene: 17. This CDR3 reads CSARGRLAGGNQGYEQYF. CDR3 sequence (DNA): TGCAGTGCCAGGGGGCGACTAGCGGGGGGGAACCAGGGATACGAGCAGTACTTC.

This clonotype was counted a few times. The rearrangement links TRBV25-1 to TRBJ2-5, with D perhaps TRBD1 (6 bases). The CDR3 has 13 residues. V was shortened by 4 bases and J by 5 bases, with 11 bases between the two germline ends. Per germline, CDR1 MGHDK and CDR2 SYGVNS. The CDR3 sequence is CASSVTGLETQYF. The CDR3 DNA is TGTGCCAGCAGTGTAACAGGGTTGGAGACCCAGTACTTC.

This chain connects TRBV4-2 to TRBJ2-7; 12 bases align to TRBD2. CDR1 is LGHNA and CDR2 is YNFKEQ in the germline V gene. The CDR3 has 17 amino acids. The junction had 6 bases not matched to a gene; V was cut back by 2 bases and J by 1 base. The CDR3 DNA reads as TGTGCCAGCAGCCAATTCCTAGCGGGAGGGATTTCCTACGAGCAGTACTTC. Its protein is CASSQFLAGGISYEQYF.

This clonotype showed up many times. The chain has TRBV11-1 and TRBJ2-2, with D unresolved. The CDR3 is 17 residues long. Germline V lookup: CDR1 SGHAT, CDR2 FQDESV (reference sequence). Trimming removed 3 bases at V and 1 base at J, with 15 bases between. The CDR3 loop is CASSFALRAGNTGELFF. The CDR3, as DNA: TGTGCCAGCAGCTTCGCTTTAAGGGCAGGGAACACCGGGGAGCTGTTTTTT.

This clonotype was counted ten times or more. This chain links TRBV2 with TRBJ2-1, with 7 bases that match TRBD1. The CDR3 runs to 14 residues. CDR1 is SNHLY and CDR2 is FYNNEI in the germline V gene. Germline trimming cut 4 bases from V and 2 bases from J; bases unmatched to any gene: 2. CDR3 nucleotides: TGTGCCAGCAGTGGGGACAGAGCCTACAATGAGCAGTTCTTC. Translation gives CASSGDRAYNEQFF.

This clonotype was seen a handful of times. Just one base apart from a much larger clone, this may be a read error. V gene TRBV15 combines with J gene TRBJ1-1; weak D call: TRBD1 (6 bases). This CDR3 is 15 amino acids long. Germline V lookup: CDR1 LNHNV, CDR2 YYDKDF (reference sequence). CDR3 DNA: TGTGCCACCAGAAGAGAGGGGGGGCTAGCGACTGAAGCTTTCTTT. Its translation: CATRREGGLATEAFF.

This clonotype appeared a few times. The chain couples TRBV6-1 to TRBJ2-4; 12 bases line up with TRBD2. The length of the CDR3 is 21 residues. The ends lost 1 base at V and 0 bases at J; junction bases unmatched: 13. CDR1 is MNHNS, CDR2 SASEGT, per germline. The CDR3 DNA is TGTGCCAGCAGTGAAGGGGGGGGGACTAGCGGGCTAACTTTAGCCAAAAACATTCAGTACTTC. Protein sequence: CASSEGGGTSGLTLAKNIQYF.

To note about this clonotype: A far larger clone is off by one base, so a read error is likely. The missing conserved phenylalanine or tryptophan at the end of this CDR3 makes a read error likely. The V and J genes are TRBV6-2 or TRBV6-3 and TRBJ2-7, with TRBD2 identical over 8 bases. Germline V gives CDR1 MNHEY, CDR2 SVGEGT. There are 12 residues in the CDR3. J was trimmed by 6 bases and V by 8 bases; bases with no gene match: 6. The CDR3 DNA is TGTGCCAGCTCCTCCGGGGGGGTCGAGCAGTACATC. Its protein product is CASSSGGVEQYI.

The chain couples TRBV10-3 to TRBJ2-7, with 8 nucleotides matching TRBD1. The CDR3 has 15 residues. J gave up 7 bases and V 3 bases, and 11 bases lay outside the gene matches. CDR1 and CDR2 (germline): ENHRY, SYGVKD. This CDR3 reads CAISERQGSLREQYF. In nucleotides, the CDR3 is TGTGCCATCAGTGAAAGACAGGGGTCGTTGCGGGAGCAGTACTTC.

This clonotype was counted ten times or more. The CDR3 nucleotides are TGCAGCGTTGAAAGGGCATCTAGCAATCAGCCCCAGCATTTT. It is translated as CSVERASSNQPQHF. The V call is TRBV29-1, the J call TRBJ1-5; D unclear. The ends were cut back, 2 bases at V and 0 bases at J, with 8 bases in the middle. The germline V gene has CDR1 SQVTM and CDR2 ANQGSEA. This CDR3 is 14 amino acids long.

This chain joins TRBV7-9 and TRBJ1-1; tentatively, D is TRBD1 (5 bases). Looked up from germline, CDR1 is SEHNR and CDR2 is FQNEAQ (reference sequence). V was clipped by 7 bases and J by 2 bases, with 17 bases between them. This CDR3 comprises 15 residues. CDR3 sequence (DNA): TGTGCCAGCACTTTAAACGGGGGTTTTAACACTGAAGCTTTCTTT. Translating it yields CASTLNGGFNTEAFF.

CDR3 sequence reads: CASSQEVGIIAEAFF. The CDR3 bases are TGTGCCAGCAGCCAAGAAGTGGGGATCATAGCTGAAGCTTTCTTT. The chain combines TRBV14 with TRBJ1-1, with D uncertain. The CDR3 sequence is 15 residues long. Germline-derived CDR1 and CDR2 are SGHDN and FVKESK. The ends were cut back, 0 bases at V and 6 bases at J, with 14 bases in the middle. Combining the CDR3 with reference TRBV14 and TRBJ1-1 gives the whole variable domain EAGVTQFPSHSVIEKGQTVTLRCDPISGHDNLYWYRRVMGKEIKFLLHFVKESKQDESGMPNNRFLAERTGGTYSTLKVQPAELEDSGVYFCASSQEVGIIAEAFFGQGTRLTVV.

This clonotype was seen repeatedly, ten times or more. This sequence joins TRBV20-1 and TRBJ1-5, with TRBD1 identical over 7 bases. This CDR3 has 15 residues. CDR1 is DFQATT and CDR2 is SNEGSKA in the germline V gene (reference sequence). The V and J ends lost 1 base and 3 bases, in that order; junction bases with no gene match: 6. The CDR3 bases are TGCAGTGCTAGAGCTAACAGGGGATCCAATCAGCCCCAGCATTTT. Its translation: CSARANRGSNQPQHF.

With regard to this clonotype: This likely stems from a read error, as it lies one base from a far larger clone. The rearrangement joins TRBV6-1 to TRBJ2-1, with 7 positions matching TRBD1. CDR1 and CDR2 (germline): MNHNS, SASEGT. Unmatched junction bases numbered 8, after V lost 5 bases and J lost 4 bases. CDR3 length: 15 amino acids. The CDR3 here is CASSCGAGGYNEQFF. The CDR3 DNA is TGTGCCAGCAGTTGTGGGGCAGGGGGATACAATGAGCAGTTCTTC.

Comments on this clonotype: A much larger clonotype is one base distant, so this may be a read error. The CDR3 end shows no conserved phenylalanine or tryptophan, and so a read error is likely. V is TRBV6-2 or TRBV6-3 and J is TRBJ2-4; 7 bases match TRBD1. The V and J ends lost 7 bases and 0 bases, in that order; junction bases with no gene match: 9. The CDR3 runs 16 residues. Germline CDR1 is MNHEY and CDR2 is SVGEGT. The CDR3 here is CASTIKGALAKNIQYL. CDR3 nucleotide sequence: TGTGCCAGCACTATCAAGGGGGCTCTAGCCAAAAACATTCAGTACTTA.

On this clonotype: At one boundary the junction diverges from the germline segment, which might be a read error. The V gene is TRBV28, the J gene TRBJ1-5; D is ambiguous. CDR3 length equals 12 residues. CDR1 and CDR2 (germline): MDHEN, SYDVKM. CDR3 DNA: TGTGCCAGCAGTCGTGATTATCATCCCCAGCATTTT. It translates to CASSRDYHPQHF. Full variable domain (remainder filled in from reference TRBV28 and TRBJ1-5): DVKVTQSSRYLVKRTGEKVFLECVQDMDHENMFWYRQDPGLGLRLIYFSYDVKMKEKGDIPEGYSVSREKKERFSLILESASTNQTSMYLCASSRDYHPQHFGDGTRLSIL.

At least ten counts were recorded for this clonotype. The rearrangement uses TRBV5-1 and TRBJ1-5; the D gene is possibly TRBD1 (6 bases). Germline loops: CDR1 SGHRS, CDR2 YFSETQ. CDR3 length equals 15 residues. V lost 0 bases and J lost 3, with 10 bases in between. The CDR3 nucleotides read TGCGCCAGCAGCTTGGGTACAGGGCCCAATCAGCCCCAGCATTTT. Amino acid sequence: CASSLGTGPNQPQHF.

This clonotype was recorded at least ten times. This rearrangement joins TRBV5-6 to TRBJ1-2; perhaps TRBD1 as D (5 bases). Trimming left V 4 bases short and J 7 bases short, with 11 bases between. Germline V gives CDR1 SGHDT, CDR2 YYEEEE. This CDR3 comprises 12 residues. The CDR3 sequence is CASSVGRGGYTF. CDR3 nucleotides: TGTGCCAGCAGCGTGGGACGCGGTGGCTACACCTTC. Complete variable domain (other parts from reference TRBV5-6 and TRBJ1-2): DAGVTQSPTHLIKTRGQQVTLRCSPKSGHDTVSWYQQALGQGPQFIFQYYEEEERQRGNFPDRFSGHQFPNYSSELNVNALLLGDSALYLCASSVGRGGYTFGSGTRLTVV.

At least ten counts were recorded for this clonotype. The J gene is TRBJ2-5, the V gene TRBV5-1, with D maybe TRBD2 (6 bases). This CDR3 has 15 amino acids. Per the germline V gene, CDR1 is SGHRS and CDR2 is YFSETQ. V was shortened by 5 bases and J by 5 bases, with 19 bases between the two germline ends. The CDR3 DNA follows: TGCGCCAGCAGTCAGCTTGGGACTTCGGGGGAGACCCAGTACTTC. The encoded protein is CASSQLGTSGETQYF. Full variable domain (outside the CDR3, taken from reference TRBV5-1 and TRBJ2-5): KAGVTQTPRYLIKTRGQQVTLSCSPISGHRSVSWYQQTPGQGLQFLFEYFSETQRNKGNFPGRFSGRQFSNSRSEMNVSTLELGDSALYLCASSQLGTSGETQYFGPGTRLLVL.

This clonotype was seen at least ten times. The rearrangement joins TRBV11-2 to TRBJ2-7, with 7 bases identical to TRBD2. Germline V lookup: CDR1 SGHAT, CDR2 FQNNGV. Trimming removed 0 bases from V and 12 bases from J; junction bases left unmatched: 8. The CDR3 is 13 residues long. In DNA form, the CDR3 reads TGTGCCAGCAGCTTAGATCGTTCGGGAGGTCTGTACTTC. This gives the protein CASSLDRSGGLYF.

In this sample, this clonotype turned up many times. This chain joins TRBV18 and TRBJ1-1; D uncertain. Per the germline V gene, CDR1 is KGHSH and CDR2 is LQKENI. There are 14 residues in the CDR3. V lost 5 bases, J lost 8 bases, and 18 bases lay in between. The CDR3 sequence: CASSSYGREEEAFF. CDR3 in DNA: TGTGCCAGCTCATCATATGGTAGGGAGGAAGAAGCTTTCTTT.

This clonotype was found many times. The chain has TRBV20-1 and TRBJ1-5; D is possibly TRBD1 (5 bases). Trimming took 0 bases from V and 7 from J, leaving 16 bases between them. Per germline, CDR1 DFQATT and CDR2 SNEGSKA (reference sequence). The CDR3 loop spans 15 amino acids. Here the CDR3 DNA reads TGCAGTGCTAGAGATGTAGGGGATGGCGTCCAGCCCCAGCATTTT. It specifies CSARDVGDGVQPQHF.

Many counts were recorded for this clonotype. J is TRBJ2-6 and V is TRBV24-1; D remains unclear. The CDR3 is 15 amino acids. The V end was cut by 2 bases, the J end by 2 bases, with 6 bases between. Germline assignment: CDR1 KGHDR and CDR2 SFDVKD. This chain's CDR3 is CATSDSRAGANVLTF. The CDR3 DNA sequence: TGTGCCACCAGTGATTCTAGGGCTGGGGCCAACGTCCTGACTTTC.